Presented here are 13 T cell receptor beta chains from one specimen sequenced in a study of blood T cell repertoires in COVID-19. Libraries were prepared by immunoSEQ multiplex PCR; TCRdb keeps only in-frame clonotypes and omits some of them. The sample records a few hundred thousand clones, over 70% being singletons. What was sequenced was peripheral blood. These receptors were collected from a woman in her 70s with COVID-19, enrolled during active disease.

The chain uses TRBV7-3 and TRBJ1-1; maybe TRBD1 (6 bases). Looked up from germline, CDR1 is SGHTA and CDR2 is FQGTGA. This CDR3 has 14 amino acids. V lost 4 bases and J 0 bases, leaving 9 bases between the germline ends. The CDR3 protein is CASSSQGLNTEAFF. In nucleotides, the CDR3 is TGTGCCAGCAGCTCGCAGGGGCTGAACACTGAAGCTTTCTTT. Full variable domain (outside the CDR3, taken from reference TRBV7-3 and TRBJ1-1): GAGVSQTPSNKVTEKGKYVELRCDPISGHTALYWYRQSLGQGPEFLIYFQGTGAADDSGLPNDRFFAVRPEGSVSTLKIQRTERGDSAVYLCASSSQGLNTEAFFGQGTRLTVV.

This clone was observed a few times. V gene TRBV29-1 combines with J gene TRBJ1-2, with 9 bases identical to TRBD1. In germline, CDR1 is SQVTM, CDR2 ANQGSEA. V shed 3 bases, J shed 4 bases, and the junction held 12 bases outside the gene matches. There are 16 residues in the CDR3. The CDR3 DNA follows: TGCAGCGTTGACTATGGTACAGGGGGCTCGATCTATGGCTACACCTTC. It encodes CSVDYGTGGSIYGYTF. The full variable domain, its missing parts supplied by reference TRBV29-1 and TRBJ1-2, is SAVISQKPSRDICQRGTSLTIQCQVDSQVTMMFWYRQQPGQSLTLIATANQGSEATYESGFVIDKFPISRPNLTFSTLTVSNMSPEDSSIYLCSVDYGTGGSIYGYTFGSGTRLTVV.

The rearrangement links TRBV3-1 (or the pseudogene TRBV3-2) to TRBJ2-7; no clear D gene. Germline loops: CDR1 LGHDT, CDR2 YNNKEL (reference sequence). This CDR3 has 13 amino acids. The V and J ends lost 1 base and 2 bases respectively, with 6 bases between them. As DNA, the CDR3 is TGTGCCAGCAGCCAAGGAACAACCTACGAGCAGTACTTC. Its translation is CASSQGTTYEQYF.

V usage is TRBV5-8 and J usage is TRBJ1-6; 7 positions match TRBD1. Trimming removed 5 bases from V and 9 bases from J; junction bases left unmatched: 14. Germline CDR1 SGHTS, CDR2 YDEGEE. CDR3 length: 16 amino acids. In DNA form, the CDR3 reads TGTGCCAGCAGAAAGCGGGCAGGGGGATTGAGTTCACCCCTCCACTTT. The encoded protein is CASRKRAGGLSSPLHF.

The rearrangement joins TRBV28 to TRBJ1-1; the match to TRBD1 covers 9 bases. This CDR3 is 14 amino acids long. CDR1 is MDHEN and CDR2 is SYDVKM in the germline V gene. The trim removed 4 bases at V and 3 bases at J, leaving 3 bases unmatched. The CDR3 region is CASSSGQGHTEAFF. In DNA form, the CDR3 reads TGTGCCAGCAGTTCGGGACAGGGCCACACTGAAGCTTTCTTT.

This clone was observed at least ten times. The chain recombines TRBV7-3 with TRBJ2-1; TRBD1 aligns across 9 bases. CDR1 is SGHTA and CDR2 is FQGTGA in the germline V gene. CDR3 length: 14 amino acids. V was pared by 6 bases and J by 5 bases, with 5 bases of the junction left unmatched. The CDR3 here is CASSGTGQNNEQFF. The CDR3 DNA reads TGTGCCAGCAGTGGGACAGGGCAGAACAATGAGCAGTTCTTC.

The rearrangement links TRBV5-1 to TRBJ1-5; 10 bases map to TRBD1. Per the germline V gene, CDR1 is SGHRS and CDR2 is YFSETQ. This CDR3 has 16 residues. The V segment lost 4 bases and the J segment 5 bases; nucleotides outside the gene matches: 9. The CDR3 nucleotides are TGCGCCAGCAGCCCGGGACAGGGGAGGACGGATCAGCCCCAGCATTTT. The encoded protein is CASSPGQGRTDQPQHF.

The CDR3 sequence is CASSLWTDSPLHF. The DNA of the CDR3 is TGTGCCAGCAGTTTATGGACAGATTCACCCCTCCACTTT. The chain uses TRBV12-3 or TRBV12-4 and TRBJ1-6; weak D call: TRBD1 (6 bases). V lost 2 bases and J 8 bases, leaving 7 bases between the germline ends. The CDR3 has 13 amino acids.

The chain uses TRBV4-1 and TRBJ2-3; 10 bases line up with TRBD1. CDR3 length equals 14 residues. Germline V lookup: CDR1 MGHRA, CDR2 YSYEKL. With 4 bases clipped from V and 8 bases from J, the junction kept 6 bases outside the gene matches. CDR3 residues: CASSPGTGEGTQYF. In DNA form, the CDR3 reads TGCGCCAGCAGCCCTGGGACAGGGGAAGGTACGCAGTATTTT.

This clone is a singleton in its sample. This chain connects TRBV10-3 to TRBJ1-1, with 9 bases fitting TRBD1. The CDR3 consists of 15 residues. Germline assignment: CDR1 ENHRY and CDR2 SYGVKD. V lost 4 bases, J lost 1 base, and 4 bases stayed unmatched. DNA of the CDR3: TGTGCCATCAGTGCCGGACAGGGGTGGAACACTGAAGCTTTCTTT. This translates into CAISAGQGWNTEAFF.

The CDR3 region is CASSPRQGVQETQYF. CDR3 in DNA: TGTGCCAGCTCACCACGACAGGGCGTTCAAGAGACCCAGTACTTC. The chain combines TRBV18 with TRBJ2-5; 7 nucleotides line up with TRBD1. V shed 1 base, J shed 2 bases, and the junction held 4 bases outside the gene matches. This CDR3 is 15 amino acids long. Germline lookup yields CDR1 KGHSH and CDR2 LQKENI.

The J gene is TRBJ1-3, the V gene TRBV6-5; D might be TRBD1 (6 bases). CDR1 and CDR2 (germline): MNHEY, SVGAGI. This CDR3 comprises 16 residues. The V end was cut by 0 bases, the J end by 3 bases, with 12 bases between. The CDR3 nucleotides read TGTGCCAGCAGTTACTCGACCGCGGACAGTGGAAACACCATATATTTT. Translation: CASSYSTADSGNTIYF.

The chain recombines TRBV25-1 with TRBJ2-3; no clear D. The V gene lost 3 bases and the J gene lost 2 bases, with 9 bases spanning the gap. This CDR3 has 14 residues. The germline gives CDR1 MGHDK, CDR2 SYGVNS. CDR3 nucleotide sequence: TGTGCCAGCAGTGAGTCTACCAACACAGATACGCAGTATTTT. This gives the protein CASSESTNTDTQYF.